This is a list of T cell receptor beta chains from one sample in a study of blood T cell repertoires in COVID-19. Clones were sequenced by immunoSEQ multiplex PCR, and TCRdb holds only the in-frame ones, with some missing. Of a few hundred thousand clones in the sample, approximately 81% were seen once. The specimen was PBMCs or T cells enriched from blood (not recorded which). The source is a man aged 40-55 years who had recovered from COVID-19. Both conserved end residues are part of each CDR3. Fields, in order: J gene, V gene, D gene, clone size, CDR3 DNA, CDR3 protein. A D gene is named only where the DNA matches it firmly. A clone size is listed for some rows: how often the clone was seen (once, few, many), or a class if it is expanded.

j_call: TRBJ2-7
v_call: TRBV7-8
d_call: TRBD1
clone_size: .
cdr3_nt: TGTGCCAGCAGCTTCCCAGGGACAGGGGGCGGCGAGCAGTACTTC
cdr3_aa: CASSFPGTGGGEQYF

j_call: TRBJ1-5
v_call: TRBV6-2/TRBV6-3
d_call: .
clone_size: .
cdr3_nt: TGTGCCAGCAGTTCGGGGGTTCAGCCCCAGCATTTT
cdr3_aa: CASSSGVQPQHF

j_call: TRBJ2-7
v_call: TRBV19
d_call: .
clone_size: .
cdr3_nt: TGTGCCAGTAGTATAGGATCTAGAGACGAGCAGTACTTC
cdr3_aa: CASSIGSRDEQYF

j_call: TRBJ2-1
v_call: TRBV5-8
d_call: .
clone_size: .
cdr3_nt: TGTGCCAGCAGCTTTTTCCGCGGAAGCTCCTACAATGAGCAGTTCTTC
cdr3_aa: CASSFFRGSSYNEQFF

j_call: TRBJ2-7
v_call: TRBV11-1
d_call: .
clone_size: .
cdr3_nt: TGTGCCAGCAGGGCAGGGGACGGAAGAGTCTACGAGCAGTACTTC
cdr3_aa: CASRAGDGRVYEQYF

j_call: TRBJ2-3
v_call: TRBV10-3
d_call: TRBD2
clone_size: .
cdr3_nt: TGTGCCATAGGACTAGCGGGATCCACAGATACGCAGTATTTT
cdr3_aa: CAIGLAGSTDTQYF

j_call: TRBJ2-1
v_call: TRBV27
d_call: TRBD2
clone_size: .
cdr3_nt: TGTGCCAGCACGCGGGGGACGAACAATGAGCAGTTCTTC
cdr3_aa: CASTRGTNNEQFF

j_call: TRBJ2-2
v_call: TRBV10-2
d_call: TRBD1
clone_size: once
cdr3_nt: TGCGCCAGCAGTGAGCCTCGACAGGGCCGGCGCGGGGAGCTGTTTTTT
cdr3_aa: CASSEPRQGRRGELFF

j_call: TRBJ1-5
v_call: TRBV5-3
d_call: TRBD1
clone_size: .
cdr3_nt: TGTGCCAGCGCCTCACAGGGGAGCCCCCTTAATCAGCCCCAGCATTTT
cdr3_aa: CASASQGSPLNQPQHF

j_call: TRBJ1-2
v_call: TRBV21-1
d_call: .
clone_size: .
cdr3_nt: TGTGCCAGCAGCGAAGGGGGGCCAGGCCTTTTCGGCTACACCTTC
cdr3_aa: CASSEGGPGLFGYTF

j_call: TRBJ2-1
v_call: TRBV6-5
d_call: .
clone_size: .
cdr3_nt: TGTGCCAGCAGGGCCGTTGGGAGTCAGGAGTTCTTC
cdr3_aa: CASRAVGSQEFF

j_call: TRBJ2-7
v_call: TRBV6-5
d_call: TRBD1
clone_size: .
cdr3_nt: TGTGCCAGCAGTCCCGAGACAGGGCGCGAGCAGTACTTC
cdr3_aa: CASSPETGREQYF

j_call: TRBJ1-2
v_call: TRBV19
d_call: .
clone_size: .
cdr3_nt: TGTGCCAGTAGTATAGTCCCGGAGGAGGGCTACACCTTC
cdr3_aa: CASSIVPEEGYTF

j_call: TRBJ1-4
v_call: TRBV28
d_call: .
clone_size: .
cdr3_nt: TGTGCCAGCAGTCCCCTCACCTGGGACAACCCCAGGCGGACTAATGAAAAACTGTTTTTT
cdr3_aa: CASSPLTWDNPRRTNEKLFF

j_call: TRBJ2-7
v_call: TRBV19
d_call: TRBD1
clone_size: .
cdr3_nt: TGTGCCAGTAGTACGACCGGGACAGGGGGAAACGAGCAGTACTTC
cdr3_aa: CASSTTGTGGNEQYF

j_call: TRBJ1-4
v_call: TRBV5-6
d_call: TRBD1
clone_size: .
cdr3_nt: TGTGCCAGCAGCTTTAGTTTTGGGGGACAGGGGAATGAAAAACTGTTTTTT
cdr3_aa: CASSFSFGGQGNEKLFF

j_call: TRBJ1-4
v_call: TRBV11-2
d_call: .
clone_size: .
cdr3_nt: TGTGCCAGCAGCCCCAGAGGAATAGATGAAAAACTGTTTTTT
cdr3_aa: CASSPRGIDEKLFF